Each of the 20 T cell receptor beta chains below was sequenced from the same sample in a study of memory CD4+ T cells and cytomegalovirus serostatus. Using immunoSEQ multiplex PCR, the repertoire was profiled, and TCRdb retains in-frame clones only, with some absent. The sample carries around 60,000 clones, 75% to 80% recorded once. The sort gate was single viable CD3+CD4+CD8-CD45RO+ cells for memory CD4+ T cells. Source material: memory CD4+ T cells from blood. These receptors were collected from an adult in good health and CMV-seronegative.

The rearrangement links TRBV5-6 to TRBJ1-2, with no clear D. V was pared by 0 bases and J by 6 bases, with 15 bases between. Germline lookup yields CDR1 SGHDT and CDR2 YYEEEE. CDR3 length equals 15 residues. CDR3 sequence reads: CASSLVVRAANGYTF. DNA of the CDR3: TGTGCCAGCAGCTTGGTAGTTCGGGCAGCCAATGGCTACACCTTC.

CDR3 nucleotide sequence: TGTGCCAGCTCGGAGTACAGTAATCAAGAGACCCAGTACTTC. Encoded protein: CASSEYSNQETQYF. The chain employs TRBV18 and TRBJ2-5; no reliable D call. V lost 6 bases and J lost 2, with 13 bases in between. The germline CDR1 and CDR2 sequences are KGHSH and LQKENI. The CDR3 loop spans 14 amino acids. Drawing the rest from reference TRBV18 and TRBJ2-5, the complete variable domain is NAGVMQNPRHLVRRRGQEARLRCSPMKGHSHVYWYRQLPEEGLKFMVYLQKENIIDESGMPKERFSAEFPKEGPSILRIQQVVRGDSAAYFCASSEYSNQETQYFGPGTRLLVL.

This clone has just one count. The chain is built from TRBV27 and TRBJ2-5; tentative D call: TRBD1 (5 bases). This CDR3 is built from 13 residues. V gave up 6 bases and J gave up 5 bases, with 13 bases separating them. CDR1 is MNHEY, CDR2 SMNVEV, per germline (reference sequence). The CDR3 is CASSPRTQETQYF. Here the CDR3 DNA reads TGTGCCAGCAGCCCTAGGACACAGGAGACCCAGTACTTC.

The chain recombines TRBV29-1 with TRBJ2-1, with D possibly matching TRBD1 (6 bases). This CDR3 has 12 residues. Germline V gene lookup returns CDR1 SQVTM and CDR2 ANQGSEA. The V gene lost 6 bases and the J gene lost 8 bases, with 14 bases spanning the gap. The CDR3 DNA follows: TGCAGCGTGATAGGGGGAATCGATGAGCAGTTCTTC. Encoded protein: CSVIGGIDEQFF.

This clone showed up just once. The V call is TRBV9, the J call TRBJ2-1; 7 bases line up with TRBD2. The trim removed 4 bases at V and 4 bases at J, leaving 20 bases unmatched. The CDR3 extends over 19 amino acids. CDR1 is SGDLS, CDR2 YYNGEE, per germline. The CDR3 nucleotides are TGTGCCAGCAGCCCTACTTTGGGGAGAGCGGGAACCCTTTACAATGAGCAGTTCTTC. Amino acid sequence: CASSPTLGRAGTLYNEQFF. The whole variable domain, filled in from reference TRBV9 and TRBJ2-1, reads DSGVTQTPKHLITATGQRVTLRCSPRSGDLSVYWYQQSLDQGLQFLIQYYNGEERAKGNILERFSAQQFPDLHSELNLSSLELGDSALYFCASSPTLGRAGTLYNEQFFGPGTRLTVL.

The chain combines TRBV19 with TRBJ1-3; 7 nucleotides match TRBD1. Germline trimming cut 5 bases from V and 0 bases from J; bases unmatched to any gene: 7. This CDR3 contains 16 residues. Germline assignment: CDR1 LNHDA and CDR2 SQIVND (reference sequence). In DNA, the CDR3 is TGTGCCAGTAGTCCACGGGGACAGCCCTCTGGAAACACCATATATTTT. Translated, it gives CASSPRGQPSGNTIYF.

This chain uses TRBV18 with TRBJ1-5, with 7 positions matching TRBD1. CDR3 length: 20 amino acids. Germline V gives CDR1 KGHSH, CDR2 LQKENI. Losses at the gene ends were 5 bases for V and 2 bases for J; bases not matched to a gene: 21. The CDR3 DNA reads TGTGCCAGCTCAACGACAGGGCTGGTTCTACGAGGGTCGGGCAATCAGCCCCAGCATTTT. Protein: CASSTTGLVLRGSGNQPQHF.

In this sample, this clone turned up a few times. The chain carries TRBV30 and TRBJ1-1; the D is unclear. This CDR3 spans 14 amino acids. V lost 3 bases and J lost 2, with 13 bases in between. Germline V CDR1 and CDR2: GTSNPN, SVGIG (reference sequence). In DNA form, the CDR3 reads TGTGCCTGGAGGACGGGAGTCATCAACACTGAAGCTTTCTTT. Translating gives CAWRTGVINTEAFF.

The gene calls are TRBV7-9 and TRBJ2-2, with D tentatively TRBD2 (5 bases). The CDR3 has 13 residues. The V end lost 7 bases, the J end lost 5 bases, and 11 bases lay between the germline ends. Germline CDR1 reads SEHNR; CDR2 reads FQNEAQ (reference sequence). The chain's CDR3 is CASNPTSTGELFF. The CDR3 DNA sequence: TGTGCCAGCAACCCTACTAGTACCGGGGAGCTGTTTTTT.

The rearrangement links TRBV11-3 to TRBJ2-6; D is unresolved. The germline CDR1 and CDR2 sequences are SGHNT and YENEEA. This CDR3 has 13 residues. V was trimmed by 5 bases and J by 2 bases, leaving 4 bases between them. DNA for the CDR3: TGTGCCAGCAGCAGGACTGGGGCCAACGTCCTGACTTTC. It translates to CASSRTGANVLTF.

The chain links TRBV10-3 to TRBJ2-1; the match to TRBD1 covers 7 bases. V dropped 6 bases and J dropped 5; count of bases not matched to a gene: 4. The CDR3 is 13 residues long. CDR1 and CDR2 from the germline V gene are ENHRY and SYGVKD. Written as DNA, the CDR3 is TGTGCCATCAGCCAGGGACAGAACAATGAGCAGTTCTTC. The encoded protein is CAISQGQNNEQFF.

This sequence joins TRBV5-1 and TRBJ2-1; 12 bases line up with TRBD2. The CDR3 is 17 amino acids. Germline-derived CDR1 and CDR2 are SGHRS and YFSETQ. Unmatched junction bases numbered 6, after V lost 4 bases and J lost 1 base. CDR3 DNA: TGCGCCAGCAGCACGGGACTAGCGGGCCCTTCCTACAATGAGCAGTTCTTC. It translates to CASSTGLAGPSYNEQFF.

This chain links TRBV4-1 with TRBJ2-5; D is ambiguous. Germline V gene sequence: CDR1 MGHRA, CDR2 YSYEKL. Trimming removed 4 bases from V and 4 bases from J, with 10 bases in between. This CDR3 is built from 13 residues. The CDR3 DNA follows: TGCGCCAGCAGCCCACTCTGGGGAGAGACCCAGTACTTC. Protein product: CASSPLWGETQYF.

This clone has a handful of counts. The chain couples TRBV7-9 to TRBJ1-4, with 11 bases matching TRBD1. The CDR3 is made up of 14 amino acids. The V and J ends lost 6 bases and 8 bases, in that order; junction bases with no gene match: 5. CDR1 and CDR2 (germline): SEHNR, FQNEAQ (reference sequence). CDR3 region: CASSTGTGGEKLFF. Here the CDR3 DNA reads TGTGCCAGCAGTACCGGGACAGGGGGGGAAAAACTGTTTTTT. Complete variable domain (other parts from reference TRBV7-9 and TRBJ1-4): DTGVSQNPRHKITKRGQNVTFRCDPISEHNRLYWYRQTLGQGPEFLTYFQNEAQLEKSRLLSDRFSAERPKGSFSTLEIQRTEQGDSAMYLCASSTGTGGEKLFFGSGTQLSVL.

This clone occurred many times. V gene TRBV11-3 combines with J gene TRBJ2-1, with D perhaps matching TRBD2 (7 bases). Trimming cost V 5 bases and J 0 bases, with 17 bases left between them. CDR1 is SGHNT and CDR2 is YENEEA in the germline V gene. The CDR3 has 17 amino acids. Written as DNA, the CDR3 is TGTGCCAGCAGCGCAAGGGGGGGAGGACCCTCCTACAATGAGCAGTTCTTC. It is translated as CASSARGGGPSYNEQFF.

The V and J genes are TRBV5-1 and TRBJ1-2; 8 nucleotides align to TRBD1. Germline CDR1 and CDR2: SGHRS and YFSETQ. The CDR3 has 17 residues. The trim removed 4 bases at V and 2 bases at J, leaving 13 bases unmatched. The CDR3 DNA sequence: TGCGCCAGCAGCCGCAACTCGGCGACAGGGGCCAACTATGGCTACACCTTC. Its protein product is CASSRNSATGANYGYTF.

V gene TRBV7-2 combines with J gene TRBJ2-7; possibly TRBD2 for D (5 bases). The CDR3 loop spans 15 amino acids. Trimming removed 5 bases from V and 0 bases from J, with 14 bases in between. CDR1 and CDR2 from the germline V gene are SGHTA and FQGNSA. The CDR3 region is CASSPRTGSSYEQYF. The CDR3 coding sequence is TGTGCCAGCAGCCCAAGGACGGGAAGCTCCTACGAGCAGTACTTC. Combining the CDR3 with reference TRBV7-2 and TRBJ2-7 gives the whole variable domain GAGVSQSPSNKVTEKGKDVELRCDPISGHTALYWYRQSLGQGLEFLIYFQGNSAPDKSGLPSDRFSAERTGGSVSTLTIQRTQQEDSAVYLCASSPRTGSSYEQYFGPGTRLTVT.

V usage is TRBV27 and J usage is TRBJ1-5; D gene unclear. Germline CDR1 and CDR2: MNHEY and SMNVEV (reference sequence). The CDR3 is made up of 15 amino acids. The germline V and J ends were trimmed by 2 bases and 3 bases, with 11 bases remaining between them. As DNA, the CDR3 is TGTGCCAGCAGTTTAGGTGGCCACCCCAATCAGCCCCAGCATTTT. Residues: CASSLGGHPNQPQHF.

This sequence joins TRBV7-8 and TRBJ2-7; 9 bases match TRBD1. The CDR3 has 15 amino acids. V shed 5 bases and J 6 bases; nucleotides not matched to a gene: 11. From germline, CDR1 is SGHVS and CDR2 FQNEAQ. CDR3 bases: TGTGCCAGCAGCCGCGAGGGACAGGGCCCAAGCGAGCAGTACTTC. Translation: CASSREGQGPSEQYF.

In this sample, this clone turned up a few times. This sequence joins TRBV9 and TRBJ2-5, with D maybe TRBD1 (6 bases). The CDR3 has 14 amino acids. Germline-derived CDR1 and CDR2 are SGDLS and YYNGEE. The germline V and J ends were trimmed by 0 bases and 0 bases, with 6 bases remaining between them. CDR3: CASSVGTDQETQYF. The CDR3 DNA sequence: TGTGCCAGCAGCGTAGGGACAGACCAAGAGACCCAGTACTTC.